This T cell receptor (beta chain) was identified in a study of T cells in Graves' hyperthyroidism and ophthalmopathy. About the research overall: Peripheral blood was obtained at initial diagnosis, preceding any treatment. Broader study findings: Most thyroid clonotypes that were expanded above 0.001 also turned up in blood.

The length of the CDR3 is 13 residues. V lost 4 bases, J lost 6 bases, and 3 bases stayed unmatched. Germline loops: CDR1 LGHDT, CDR2 YNNKEL (reference sequence). The investigators amplified TCR beta CDR3 regions from RNA transcripts. A first-round RT-PCR of the TCR CDR3 used the HTBI primer set. TCRdb reanalysed the multiplex PCR reads using MiXCR and keeps one entry per CDR3 protein. The sample carries roughly 380,000 distinct CDR3 sequences, 15% to 20% recorded once. Uncontrolled infection, other autoimmune disease, pregnancy or lactation disqualified patients from enrolment. Diagnoses were established using clinical symptoms, serum thyroxine and TRAb, thyroid ultrasound and orbital computed tomography. This clonotype was seen repeatedly, ten times or more. Its antigen is not known.

This chain connects TRBV3-1 to TRBJ1-2; 9 bases map to TRBD1. Sequenced input: blood. The sequence derives from a woman between 40 and 55 years old with Graves' ophthalmopathy. The chain's CDR3 is CASSRGQGNGYTF. CDR3 bases: TGTGCCAGCAGCCGCGGACAGGGGAATGGCTACACCTTC.